This T cell receptor (delta chain) was profiled in a study of γδ T cells in repeated Plasmodium falciparum infection. Notes on the study in general: Vgamma9/Vdelta2+ repertoires stayed stably polyclonal over time and infection.

Concerning this clone itself: Its antigen is not identified. This DNA translates differently at residue 17 from the TCRdb protein, which is that of a much larger clone; a read error is likely, and the protein shown is the DNA's own translation.

TCRdb re-analyzed the multiplex PCR reads via CATT. The sample records 53,000 or so delta-chain clones, 1.5% to 2% being singletons. Vgamma9/Vdelta2+ and Vdelta2-negative gammadelta T cells were flow-sorted from PBMC for bulk sequencing. The germline V gene has CDR1 TSWWSYY and CDR2 QGS. The CDR3 length is 22 residues. J gave up 3 bases and V 1 base, and 21 bases lay outside the gene matches. This clonotype originated in a pool of human donors (malaria-infected and uninfected, not separated). This chain links TRDV1 with TRDJ1; 12 nucleotides agree with TRDD3. TCRdb offers no J gene call, so here the DNA was matched to germline to obtain one. The sequenced sample consisted of gamma-delta T cells from blood. For the CDR3, the DNA is TGTGCTCTTGGGGAACGATCTTCCAAATACTGGGGGATACCGTGGTACGCCGATAAACTCATCTTT. This codes for CALGERSSKYWGIPWYADKLIF.